This paragraph covers one TCR beta chain sequence. The antigen is not known. Germline CDR1 MNHEY, CDR2 SVGAGI. V lost 0 bases, J lost 8 bases, and 10 bases lay in between. This CDR3 has 13 amino acids. Healthy people donating bone marrow made up the donors. The donors, nominally healthy at sampling, likely had unrecorded immune exposures. Vbeta (60) and Jbeta (13) primers were used in the PCR. Libraries were prepared by immunoSEQ multiplex PCR; TCRdb keeps only in-frame clonotypes and omits some of them. Among about 220,000 clones, 65% to 85% were seen once, and the ten largest hold roughly 0.71%. The data stem from a study of cytomegalovirus exposure and HLA in healthy donors. Broader study findings: When analyzed later, a missense DCLRE1C variant was found to be linked to TCR beta V- and J-gene trimming. The majority of CMV-associated TCR beta chains were reported as apparently HLA-restricted in a later analysis.

Sequencing was carried out using PBMCs. This sequence originates from a boy younger than 10 in good health and CMV-seronegative. The chain recombines TRBV6-5 with TRBJ1-2; D is possibly TRBD1 (5 bases). The CDR3 nucleotides read TGTGCCAGCAGTTACTCCCCCGGGGGAGGCTACACCTTC. Translation: CASSYSPGGGYTF.